A selection of T cell receptor beta chains follows, all from one sample in a study of regulatory T cells in long-lasting Graves disease. A single record per CDR3 protein comes from TCRdb applying MiXCR to the multiplex PCR reads. The table lists 450,000 to 600,000 distinct CDR3 sequences, 15% to 20% of them singletons, with more than 9% in the top ten. In addition, the sample was reused for a study of T cells in Graves' hyperthyroidism and ophthalmopathy.

Specimen: peripheral blood mononuclear cells (PBMCs), collected at new diagnosis, from a patient treated with antithyroid drugs. The receptors come from a man in his forties with Graves disease. The CDR3 runs from the conserved cysteine through the conserved F or W. The D gene is left open where the match is weak. Not all rows give a size; the values are once, few, many and, for expanded clones, a class.

v_gene	d_gene	abundance	j_gene	CDR3aa	CDR3nt
TRBV5-1	NA	many	TRBJ1-1	CASSPTPEEGSAEAFF	TGCGCCAGCAGCCCTACACCTGAGGAAGGGAGCGCTGAAGCTTTCTTT
TRBV20-1	TRBD2	many	TRBJ2-5	CSASLAGGPGTQYF	TGCAGTGCTTCCCTAGCGGGAGGGCCGGGAACCCAGTACTTC
TRBV7-9	NA	NA	TRBJ1-3	CASSLGGSDTIYF	TGTGCCAGCAGCTTAGGGGGATCGGACACCATATATTTT
TRBV6-2/TRBV6-3	TRBD2	many	TRBJ2-7	CASSYSGRGDEQYF	TGTGCCAGCAGTTACTCCGGGAGGGGCGACGAGCAGTACTTC
TRBV2	TRBD1	many	TRBJ1-4	CASNSRQGIGNEKLFF	TGTGCCAGCAATTCCCGACAGGGTATTGGTAATGAAAAACTGTTTTTT
TRBV6-4	NA	few	TRBJ1-1	CASSREMNTEAFF	TGTGCCAGCAGTCGGGAGATGAACACTGAAGCTTTCTTT
TRBV27	NA	NA	TRBJ2-2	CGFRREGRLYTGELFF	TGCGGCTTTCGGCGGGAAGGTCGGTTGTACACCGGGGAGCTGTTTTTT
TRBV12-3/TRBV12-4	TRBD2	NA	TRBJ2-1	CASSMGGRGSYNEQFF	TGTGCCAGCAGCATGGGGGGGAGGGGCTCCTACAATGAGCAGTTCTTC
TRBV28	NA	many	TRBJ2-3	CASSPRRTNTDTQYF	TGTGCCAGCAGTCCGCGACGGACAAACACAGATACGCAGTATTTT
TRBV27	NA	many	TRBJ2-1	CASSRLGSSYNEQFF	TGTGCCAGCAGTAGGCTTGGAAGCTCCTACAATGAGCAGTTCTTC
TRBV7-3	NA	many	TRBJ1-2	CASSLVRGGYTF	TGTGCCAGCAGCTTAGTACGTGGAGGCTACACCTTC
TRBV30	NA	few	TRBJ2-1	CAWSSSLSSYNEQFF	TGTGCCTGGAGTTCCTCTCTGAGCTCCTACAATGAGCAGTTCTTC
TRBV12-3/TRBV12-4	TRBD2	many	TRBJ2-1	CASSLAGGPRNEQFF	TGTGCCAGCAGTTTAGCGGGAGGGCCGAGGAATGAGCAGTTCTTC
TRBV5-1	NA	many	TRBJ2-5	CASSLTRQETQYF	TGCGCCAGCAGCTTGACGCGGCAAGAGACCCAGTACTTC
TRBV28	NA	NA	TRBJ2-7	CASSWDYYEQYF	TGTGCCAGCAGCTGGGATTACTATGAGCAGTACTTC
TRBV20-1	NA	many	TRBJ1-1	CSAKRQGVDTEAFF	TGCAGTGCCAAGAGGCAGGGCGTTGACACTGAAGCTTTCTTT
TRBV7-8	TRBD1	few	TRBJ2-3	CASSVHRGADTQYF	TGTGCCAGCAGCGTCCACAGGGGGGCAGATACGCAGTATTTT
TRBV20-1	NA	many	TRBJ2-3	CSATRTASVTQYF	TGCAGTGCTACCCGGACAGCCTCCGTTACGCAGTATTTT
TRBV7-9	NA	NA	TRBJ2-1	CASSPRPGLLDDEQFF	TGTGCCAGCAGTCCTCGACCGGGACTCCTAGATGATGAGCAGTTCTTC
TRBV20-1	TRBD1	many	TRBJ1-2	CSASTGTGDGYTF	TGCAGTGCTAGTACCGGGACAGGGGATGGCTACACCTTC
TRBV19	TRBD1	few	TRBJ2-7	CASSMDPGQGTYEQYF	TGTGCCAGTAGTATGGACCCGGGACAGGGAACCTACGAGCAGTACTTC
TRBV28	NA	many	TRBJ1-5	CASKPDNSNQPQHF	TGTGCCAGCAAGCCAGACAATAGCAATCAGCCCCAGCATTTT
TRBV9	NA	few	TRBJ2-3	CASSVGTLLPTDTQYF	TGTGCCAGCAGCGTAGGCACTCTACTCCCCACAGATACGCAGTATTTT
TRBV3-1	TRBD2	many	TRBJ2-3	CASSQASGADTQYF	TGTGCCAGCAGCCAAGCTAGCGGTGCAGATACGCAGTATTTT
TRBV18	NA	many	TRBJ2-2	CASSPQMDTGELFF	TGTGCCAGCTCACCTCAAATGGACACCGGGGAGCTGTTTTTT
TRBV6-1	TRBD1	many	TRBJ1-2	CASSVADRDYGYTF	TGTGCCAGCAGTGTAGCGGACAGGGACTATGGCTACACCTTC
TRBV2	NA	many	TRBJ2-1	CASRGTYNEQFF	TGTGCCAGCCGGGGAACCTACAATGAGCAGTTCTTC
TRBV2	NA	few	TRBJ2-2	CASSFSRTTGELFF	TGTGCCAGCAGCTTCTCGCGGACCACCGGGGAGCTGTTTTTT
TRBV2	NA	many	TRBJ2-7	CASTFYGEQYF	TGTGCCAGCACCTTTTATGGCGAGCAGTACTTC
TRBV3-1	NA	many	TRBJ1-3	CASSQDLAGLGSGNTIYF	TGTGCCAGCAGCCAAGATCTAGCTGGTTTGGGATCTGGAAACACCATATATTTT
TRBV27	NA	many	TRBJ1-1	CASSFSRTQEAFF	TGTGCCAGCAGTTTTTCCCGAACTCAGGAAGCTTTCTTT
TRBV6-2/TRBV6-3	TRBD2	many	TRBJ2-3	CASSSQDSGLDTQYF	TGTGCCAGCAGTTCACAGGATAGCGGGTTGGATACGCAGTATTTT
TRBV2	NA	many	TRBJ1-4	CASSKERGTNEKLFF	TGTGCCAGCAGTAAGGAGCGGGGAACTAATGAAAAACTGTTTTTT
TRBV29-1	NA	few	TRBJ2-3	CSVPPGQEHTDTQYF	TGCAGCGTACCACCGGGACAAGAACACACAGATACGCAGTATTTT
TRBV6-1	TRBD2	few	TRBJ2-1	CASSHGLAGLSYNEQFF	TGTGCCAGCAGTCATGGACTAGCGGGCCTCTCCTACAATGAGCAGTTCTTC
TRBV7-8	NA	many	TRBJ2-1	CASSPDGRRLYNEQFF	TGTGCCAGCAGCCCCGACGGGCGGCGCCTTTACAATGAGCAGTTCTTC
TRBV30	TRBD1	few	TRBJ2-3	CAWSSGQGAWDTQYF	TGTGCCTGGAGTTCCGGACAGGGGGCTTGGGATACGCAGTATTTT
TRBV5-1	TRBD1	many	TRBJ2-2	CATGGAGTGELFF	TGCGCCACAGGGGGCGCAGGCACCGGGGAGCTGTTTTTT
TRBV6-1	TRBD1	many	TRBJ2-5	CASQTGLGQGAETQYF	TGTGCCAGCCAAACTGGTTTGGGACAGGGGGCAGAGACCCAGTACTTC
TRBV12-3/TRBV12-4	TRBD2	few	TRBJ2-5	CASSPLAGGPILDQYF	TGTGCCAGCAGTCCTTTAGCGGGAGGCCCCATCCTTGACCAGTACTTC